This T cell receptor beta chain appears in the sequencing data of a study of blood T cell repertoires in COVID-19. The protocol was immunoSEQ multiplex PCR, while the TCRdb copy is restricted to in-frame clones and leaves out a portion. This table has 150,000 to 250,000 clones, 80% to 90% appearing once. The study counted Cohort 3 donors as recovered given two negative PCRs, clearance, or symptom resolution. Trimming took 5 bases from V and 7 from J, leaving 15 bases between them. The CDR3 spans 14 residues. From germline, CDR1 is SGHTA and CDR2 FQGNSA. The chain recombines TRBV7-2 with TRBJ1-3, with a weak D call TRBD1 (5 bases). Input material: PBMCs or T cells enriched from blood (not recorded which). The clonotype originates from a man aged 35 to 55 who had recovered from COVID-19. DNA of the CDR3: TGTGCCAGCAGCGCCCAGGGCAGGGTGAACACCATATATTTT. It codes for CASSAQGRVNTIYF.